The 32 T cell receptor beta chains below come from one sample, sequenced in a study of blood T cell repertoires in COVID-19. Some clones are missing from TCRdb's copy, which holds only in-frame ones; the method was immunoSEQ multiplex PCR. Of tens of thousands of clones listed, roughly 85% are singletons. What was sequenced was peripheral blood. Receptor source: a human donor in a cohort sampled during active COVID-19.

In its sample, this clone was seen once. The J gene is TRBJ2-1, the V gene TRBV4-2, with 7 bases matching TRBD2. Per germline, CDR1 LGHNA and CDR2 YNFKEQ. The ends lost 1 base at V and 8 bases at J; junction bases unmatched: 11. CDR3 length equals 16 residues. Written as DNA, the CDR3 is TGTGCCAGCAGCCAAGTGGGGGGGGTTCGCCTTTATGAGCAGTTCTTC. It codes for CASSQVGGVRLYEQFF.

CDR3 DNA sequence: TGTGCCAGCAGAAAAGACAGAAAGAGCTATGGCTACACCTTC. Protein: CASRKDRKSYGYTF. V usage is TRBV6-5 and J usage is TRBJ1-2; maybe TRBD1 (5 bases). The germline gives CDR1 MNHEY, CDR2 SVGAGI. The CDR3 spans 14 residues. V was clipped by 6 bases and J by 4 bases, with 15 bases between them.

V gene TRBV11-2 combines with J gene TRBJ2-1; TRBD2 matches at 11 bases. Germline V gene data show CDR1 as SGHAT and CDR2 as FQNNGV. The CDR3 sequence is 16 residues long. V shed 3 bases and J 3 bases; nucleotides not matched to a gene: 4. The CDR3 sequence: CASSFGLAGIYNEQFF. The CDR3 DNA follows: TGTGCCAGCAGCTTTGGACTAGCGGGTATCTACAATGAGCAGTTCTTC.

This chain joins TRBV19 and TRBJ1-1; D perhaps matches TRBD1 (6 bases). V lost 7 bases and J lost 4, with 16 bases in between. The length of the CDR3 is 14 residues. Germline loops: CDR1 LNHDA, CDR2 SQIVND (reference sequence). CDR3 loop: CASTLQGGATEAFF. In nucleotides, the CDR3 is TGTGCCAGTACCCTACAGGGAGGGGCCACTGAAGCTTTCTTT.

The chain employs TRBV5-6 and TRBJ2-5, with D possibly being TRBD2 (5 bases). V was clipped by 1 base and J by 2 bases, with 18 bases between them. This CDR3 region has 17 residues. CDR1 SGHDT and CDR2 YYEEEE come from the germline V gene. CDR3: CASSLFTWEWGQETQYF. CDR3 DNA sequence: TGTGCCAGCAGCTTGTTCACGTGGGAGTGGGGACAAGAGACCCAGTACTTC.

V and J are TRBV5-1 and TRBJ1-3, with 8 positions matching TRBD1. This CDR3 spans 15 amino acids. CDR1 and CDR2 (germline): SGHRS, YFSETQ. The trim removed 4 bases at V and 2 bases at J, leaving 5 bases unmatched. The CDR3 reads CASSIGQGAGNTIYF. The CDR3 bases are TGCGCCAGCAGCATAGGACAGGGCGCTGGAAACACCATATATTTT.

V and J are TRBV5-1 and TRBJ2-7, with TRBD2 identical over 8 bases. Germline loops: CDR1 SGHRS, CDR2 YFSETQ. With V trimmed by 5 bases and J by 6 bases, 10 bases remained unmatched. This CDR3 comprises 14 residues. DNA for the CDR3: TGCGCCAGCAGACTGGAGGGACTAGGGAGCGAGCAGTACTTC. Protein product: CASRLEGLGSEQYF.

This chain uses TRBV2 with TRBJ1-5; 8 bases line up with TRBD1. The germline gives CDR1 SNHLY, CDR2 FYNNEI. V was clipped by 8 bases and J by 4 bases; unmatched bases: 4. The CDR3 is 13 residues long. CDR3 nucleotides: TGTGCCAGCGGGGGACAGGTTAATCAGCCCCAGCATTTT. Encoded protein: CASGGQVNQPQHF.

This chain connects TRBV10-2 to TRBJ2-5, with 10 bases lining up with TRBD1. The germline gives CDR1 WSHSY, CDR2 SAAADI. This CDR3 contains 14 residues. V shed 7 bases, J shed 3 bases, and the junction held 5 bases outside the gene matches. The DNA of the CDR3 is TGCGCCAGCAACGACAGGGGGCAGGAAGAGACCCAGTACTTC. It encodes CASNDRGQEETQYF.

This chain uses TRBV9 with TRBJ2-1; TRBD2 matches 13 bases. V gave up 2 bases and J gave up 10 bases; unmatched junction bases: 6. CDR1 is SGDLS, CDR2 YYNGEE, per germline. The CDR3 contains 15 residues. This CDR3 reads CASSVGLAGEREQFF. CDR3 nucleotide sequence: TGTGCCAGCAGCGTTGGACTAGCGGGAGAACGGGAGCAGTTCTTC. Using reference TRBV9 and TRBJ2-1 for the parts outside the CDR3, the full variable domain is DSGVTQTPKHLITATGQRVTLRCSPRSGDLSVYWYQQSLDQGLQFLIQYYNGEERAKGNILERFSAQQFPDLHSELNLSSLELGDSALYFCASSVGLAGEREQFFGPGTRLTVL.

This rearrangement joins TRBV5-6 to TRBJ1-1, with D tentatively TRBD1 (6 bases). The CDR3 is 19 amino acids. V was trimmed by 4 bases and J by 2 bases, leaving 27 bases between them. Germline CDR1 SGHDT, CDR2 YYEEEE. This CDR3 is CASSRGVGGRFGGNTEAFF. The CDR3 region has the DNA TGTGCCAGCAGCAGGGGAGTTGGGGGCCGGTTTGGTGGTAACACTGAAGCTTTCTTT.

The chain recombines TRBV5-1 with TRBJ2-3; TRBD2 aligns across 10 bases. The CDR3 covers 16 residues. The junction had 6 bases not matched to a gene; V was cut back by 0 bases and J by 5 bases. Germline assignment: CDR1 SGHRS and CDR2 YFSETQ. In DNA form, the CDR3 reads TGCGCCAGCAGCTTGGCGGCTAGCGGGAGCGGAGATACGCAGTATTTT. This translates into CASSLAASGSGDTQYF.

The chain links TRBV27 to TRBJ2-5; a weak D match, TRBD2 (6 bases). The CDR3 is made up of 14 amino acids. CDR1 is MNHEY, CDR2 SMNVEV, per germline (reference sequence). V was clipped by 4 bases and J by 3 bases, with 12 bases between them. In DNA form, the CDR3 reads TGTGCCAGCAGTTCCGCGTGGGGGGAAGAGACCCAGTACTTC. It yields the protein CASSSAWGEETQYF.

V gene TRBV10-3 combines with J gene TRBJ1-1; 7 bases are a match to TRBD1. The germline gives CDR1 ENHRY, CDR2 SYGVKD. V shed 4 bases and J 0 bases; nucleotides not matched to a gene: 8. The CDR3 is 16 residues long. CDR3 DNA: TGTGCCATCAGTGGATATGAGGGGGCGATGAACACTGAAGCTTTCTTT. It specifies CAISGYEGAMNTEAFF.

The genes are TRBV30 and TRBJ1-2, with D uncertain. The CDR3 loop spans 11 amino acids. Trimming cost V 2 bases and J 5 bases, with 6 bases left between them. Looked up from germline, CDR1 is GTSNPN and CDR2 is SVGIG (reference sequence). CDR3 sequence (DNA): TGTGCCTGGAGTCTTCAGTATGGCTACACCTTC. Its protein is CAWSLQYGYTF.

This chain links TRBV6-5 with TRBJ1-1; tentatively, D is TRBD1 (6 bases). The V end lost 5 bases, the J end lost 10 bases, and 17 bases lay between the germline ends. The CDR3 is 13 residues long. The germline gives CDR1 MNHEY, CDR2 SVGAGI. The CDR3: CASSRAGGRGAFF. The CDR3 nucleotides are TGTGCCAGCAGTAGGGCCGGGGGGCGCGGAGCTTTCTTT.

The V call is TRBV10-1, the J call TRBJ1-3; 9 positions agree with TRBD1. Germline CDR1 and CDR2: WNHNN and SYGVQD (reference sequence). V shed 11 bases, J shed 0 bases, and the junction held 11 bases outside the gene matches. The CDR3 is made up of 16 amino acids. The CDR3 spells CADGVYRGLSGNTIYF. The CDR3 nucleotides read TGCGCCGACGGGGTTTACAGGGGGCTCTCTGGAAACACCATATATTTT.

The chain carries TRBV5-5 and TRBJ2-4, with D perhaps matching TRBD1 (6 bases). Trimming cost V 0 bases and J 0 bases, with 10 bases left between them. The CDR3 consists of 16 residues. CDR1 is SGHKS, CDR2 YYEKEE, per germline (reference sequence). CDR3 residues: CASSLGGDIAKNIQYF. For the CDR3, the DNA is TGTGCCAGCAGCTTGGGTGGGGACATAGCCAAAAACATTCAGTACTTC.

This clone was picked up one time. J is TRBJ1-2 and V is TRBV19; a possible D gene is TRBD1 (6 bases). This CDR3 is built from 16 residues. The V end lost 8 bases, the J end lost 5 bases, and 24 bases lay between the germline ends. The germline CDR1 and CDR2 sequences are LNHDA and SQIVND (reference sequence). CDR3 sequence reads: CASGYRDTFPGYGYTF. The CDR3 DNA reads TGTGCCAGTGGATACCGGGACACTTTTCCTGGGTATGGCTACACCTTC.

A few counts support this clone. This rearrangement joins TRBV19 to TRBJ2-7; D may be TRBD1 (7 bases). Trimming removed 6 bases at V and 5 bases at J, with 20 bases between. Germline-derived CDR1 and CDR2 are LNHDA and SQIVND (reference sequence). The CDR3 is 15 amino acids. CDR3 amino acids: CASSLQAQGGDEQYF. In nucleotides, the CDR3 is TGTGCCAGTAGCCTCCAGGCTCAGGGGGGCGACGAGCAGTACTTC.

The V gene is TRBV11-3, the J gene TRBJ1-5; D is ambiguous. The CDR3 spans 17 residues. Trimming cost V 5 bases and J 7 bases, with 24 bases left between them. Per the germline V gene, CDR1 is SGHNT and CDR2 is YENEEA. The CDR3 is CASSPPQGRGSRQPQHF. The CDR3 nucleotides are TGTGCCAGCAGCCCACCCCAAGGACGGGGATCTCGACAGCCCCAGCATTTT.

The chain links TRBV7-3 to TRBJ2-1; 9 positions match TRBD2. Germline V gives CDR1 SGHTA, CDR2 FQGTGA. V was pared by 5 bases and J by 6 bases, with 11 bases of the junction left unmatched. The CDR3 is 16 amino acids. CDR3 sequence: CASSPRGGSRGNEQFF. Written as DNA, the CDR3 is TGTGCCAGCAGCCCGCGGGGGGGCTCCCGGGGCAATGAGCAGTTCTTC.

The rearrangement uses TRBV7-8 and TRBJ2-7, with TRBD1 as a possible D gene (5 bases). CDR1 is SGHVS, CDR2 FQNEAQ, per germline. V lost 3 bases and J 3 bases, leaving 15 bases between the germline ends. The CDR3 runs to 15 residues. The CDR3: CASSFQGSSHYEQYF. Here the CDR3 DNA reads TGTGCCAGCAGCTTTCAGGGTTCGTCCCACTACGAGCAGTACTTC.

CDR3 amino acids: CASSLIRGKLEQYF. The CDR3 bases are TGTGCCAGCAGCTTAATCAGGGGCAAACTCGAGCAGTACTTC. The chain joins TRBV11-2 to TRBJ2-7; tentative D call: TRBD1 (6 bases). V dropped 2 bases and J dropped 6 bases, with 14 bases sitting between them. This CDR3 comprises 14 residues. The germline CDR1 and CDR2 sequences are SGHAT and FQNNGV.

The chain is built from TRBV10-2 and TRBJ2-5; the D is unclear. The CDR3 is 13 residues long. From germline, CDR1 is WSHSY and CDR2 SAAADI. V lost 7 bases and J lost 2, with 11 bases in between. The CDR3 DNA reads as TGCGCCAGCAAGGTTTCCGGGCAAGAGACCCAGTACTTC. It codes for CASKVSGQETQYF.

The chain links TRBV10-3 to TRBJ1-1, with TRBD1 identical over 12 bases. The CDR3 is 16 residues long. V trimming: 3 bases; J trimming: 4 bases; junction bases outside the gene matches: 6. Germline V CDR1 and CDR2: ENHRY, SYGVKD. The DNA of the CDR3 is TGTGCCATCAGTGACTCCGGGACAGGGGGCGTCACTGAAGCTTTCTTT. Translated, it gives CAISDSGTGGVTEAFF.

This chain links TRBV28 with TRBJ1-1; 7 nucleotides match TRBD1. V lost 4 bases and J lost 4; bases outside the gene matches: 9. The CDR3 extends over 15 amino acids. Per germline, CDR1 MDHEN and CDR2 SYDVKM. The CDR3 sequence: CASSSPGTAGTEAFF. In nucleotides, the CDR3 is TGTGCCAGCAGTTCTCCCGGGACAGCCGGCACTGAAGCTTTCTTT.

This chain links TRBV9 with TRBJ2-2; possibly TRBD2 for D (6 bases). The V and J ends lost 7 bases and 5 bases respectively, with 15 bases between them. The CDR3 runs to 14 residues. The germline V gene encodes CDR1 SGDLS and CDR2 YYNGEE. CDR3 DNA: TGTGCCAGCGCCGCCCAGCGGGCTACCGGGGAGCTGTTTTTT. Translation gives CASAAQRATGELFF.

J is TRBJ2-7 and V is TRBV19, with TRBD1 identical over 8 bases. Germline V gene lookup returns CDR1 LNHDA and CDR2 SQIVND (reference sequence). The CDR3 totals 12 residues. V gave up 9 bases and J gave up 1 base; unmatched junction bases: 2. The CDR3 bases are TGTGCCAGCCGGGACAGGTCCTACGAGCAGTACTTC. This encodes CASRDRSYEQYF.

The chain recombines TRBV9 with TRBJ2-5, with TRBD2 matching over 12 bases. CDR3 length: 18 residues. CDR1 is SGDLS and CDR2 is YYNGEE in the germline V gene. After removal of 4 bases from V and 0 bases from J, the junction contained 10 bases not matched to a gene. The CDR3 DNA is TGTGCCAGCAGCCCTAGCGGGAGGGACTATTGGTACCAAGAGACCCAGTACTTC. Translating it yields CASSPSGRDYWYQETQYF.

The chain recombines TRBV27 with TRBJ2-1; 12 bases match TRBD2. CDR1 is MNHEY, CDR2 SMNVEV, per germline (reference sequence). The V and J ends lost 3 bases and 0 bases, in that order; junction bases with no gene match: 6. This CDR3 has 18 amino acids. CDR3 DNA sequence: TGTGCCAGCAGTTTCCGACTAGCGGGAGATAACTCCTACAATGAGCAGTTCTTC. Translated, it gives CASSFRLAGDNSYNEQFF.

The chain is built from TRBV5-4 and TRBJ1-1; no clear D. CDR3 length: 15 residues. Germline CDR1 is SGHNT and CDR2 is YYREEE (reference sequence). Deletions cut 0 bases from V and 4 bases from J, with 13 bases between. Here the CDR3 DNA reads TGTGCCAGCAGCTTGGGGAGGCCGGAGAGCACTGAAGCTTTCTTT. Protein: CASSLGRPESTEAFF.